The 21 T cell receptor beta chains given below trace back to one sample, sequenced in a study of technical replicates of blood from a handful of donors. Some clones are missing from TCRdb's copy, which holds only in-frame ones; the method was immunoSEQ multiplex PCR. Counted here are tens of thousands of clones, about nine tenths occurring once; the ten biggest clones make up 3% to 4%. Specimen: PBMCs. These receptors all come from a human donor in good health. Some clones in this sample may be carry-over from other donors' samples.

The CDR3 region is CASSADRAYYGYTF. The CDR3, as DNA: TGTGCCAGCAGCGCTGACAGGGCTTACTATGGCTACACCTTC. The chain is built from TRBV2 and TRBJ1-2, with 7 bases identical to TRBD1. In germline, CDR1 is SNHLY, CDR2 FYNNEI. The V gene end was trimmed by 6 bases and the J gene end by 3 bases; junction bases not matched to a gene: 7. The CDR3 runs to 14 residues. Supplemented by reference TRBV2 and TRBJ1-2, the full variable domain reads EPEVTQTPSHQVTQMGQEVILRCVPISNHLYFYWYRQILGQKVEFLVSFYNNEISEKSEIFDDQFSVERPDGSNFTLKIRSTKLEDSAMYFCASSADRAYYGYTFGSGTRLTVV.

This chain uses TRBV7-9 with TRBJ2-7; no firm D call. Germline CDR1 reads SEHNR; CDR2 reads FQNEAQ (reference sequence). V was shortened by 5 bases and J by 4 bases, with 9 bases between the two germline ends. The CDR3 totals 12 residues. In DNA form, the CDR3 reads TGTGCCAGCAGCGGTACAGAATACGAGCAGTACTTC. Amino acid sequence: CASSGTEYEQYF.

The chain uses TRBV7-8 and TRBJ1-4; D uncertain. CDR3 size: 12 residues. V shed 3 bases and J shed 5 bases, with 4 bases lying between them. CDR1 and CDR2 (germline): SGHVS, FQNEAQ. CDR3 loop: CASSFPNEKLFF. CDR3 in DNA: TGTGCCAGCAGCTTCCCGAATGAAAAACTGTTTTTT.

The chain has TRBV27 and TRBJ1-5; no reliable D call. This CDR3 is 15 amino acids long. Germline lookup yields CDR1 MNHEY and CDR2 SMNVEV (reference sequence). V lost 3 bases and J lost 3, with 12 bases in between. DNA for the CDR3: TGTGCCAGCAGTTTGGACCGGGGTCCCAATCAGCCCCAGCATTTT. Its protein product is CASSLDRGPNQPQHF.

This clone has a single count. The chain combines TRBV19 with TRBJ2-7; 10 bases are a match to TRBD1. The V segment lost 0 bases and the J segment 2 bases; nucleotides outside the gene matches: 1. Germline values: CDR1 LNHDA, CDR2 SQIVND (reference sequence). The CDR3 totals 15 residues. This chain's CDR3 is CASSIEGTGAYEQYF. As DNA, the CDR3 is TGTGCCAGTAGTATAGAAGGGACAGGGGCCTACGAGCAGTACTTC.

This chain uses TRBV6-1 with TRBJ2-5; perhaps TRBD2 as D (5 bases). Trimming left V 2 bases short and J 5 bases short, with 6 bases between. The CDR3 covers 12 residues. Germline assignment: CDR1 MNHNS and CDR2 SASEGT. This CDR3 is CASSESGETQYF. The DNA for the CDR3 is TGTGCCAGCAGTGAATCGGGGGAGACCCAGTACTTC.

This chain links TRBV5-1 with TRBJ1-1; D not resolved. The V end was cut by 4 bases, the J end by 4 bases, with 8 bases between. CDR1 and CDR2 from the germline V gene are SGHRS and YFSETQ. This CDR3 has 12 amino acids. CDR3 protein: CASSLGVTEAFF. The CDR3 nucleotides are TGCGCCAGCAGCCTGGGCGTCACTGAAGCTTTCTTT.

V is TRBV12-5 and J is TRBJ1-6, with 9 bases aligning to TRBD1. The CDR3 has 14 amino acids. The germline CDR1 and CDR2 sequences are LGHNT and FRNRAP. Losses at the gene ends were 5 bases for V and 8 bases for J; bases not matched to a gene: 4. CDR3 nucleotide sequence: TGTGCTAGTGGTCGGGACAGGGTGTATTCACCCCTCCACTTT. Translating gives CASGRDRVYSPLHF.

The rearrangement joins TRBV25-1 to TRBJ1-2; D perhaps matches TRBD1 (6 bases). The germline V and J ends were trimmed by 4 bases and 4 bases, with 19 bases remaining between them. Looked up from germline, CDR1 is MGHDK and CDR2 is SYGVNS. The CDR3 loop spans 16 amino acids. DNA of the CDR3: TGTGCCAGCAGTGGGGGGGGGCAGATTTCGATCTATGGCTACACCTTC. This translates into CASSGGGQISIYGYTF.

J is TRBJ2-3 and V is TRBV6-5; D gene uncertain. CDR3 size: 14 residues. Looked up from germline, CDR1 is MNHEY and CDR2 is SVGAGI. Trimming took 6 bases from V and 0 from J, leaving 10 bases between them. The CDR3 here is CASRVQTSTDTQYF. CDR3 nucleotide sequence: TGTGCCAGCAGGGTCCAAACTAGCACAGATACGCAGTATTTT.

V is TRBV7-9 and J is TRBJ2-5; the match to TRBD2 covers 7 bases. The CDR3 loop spans 14 amino acids. V trimming: 6 bases; J trimming: 4 bases; junction bases outside the gene matches: 8. The germline CDR1 and CDR2 sequences are SEHNR and FQNEAQ (reference sequence). Here the CDR3 DNA reads TGTGCCAGCAGACAATCCGGGGAGGGAGAGACCCAGTACTTC. Translating gives CASRQSGEGETQYF.

The V and J genes are TRBV7-9 and TRBJ1-6; TRBD1 might be the D (6 bases). CDR3 size: 15 residues. The V end lost 1 base, the J end lost 7 bases, and 11 bases lay between the germline ends. Germline CDR1 and CDR2: SEHNR and FQNEAQ (reference sequence). The CDR3 sequence: CASSLEGGKNSPLHF. CDR3 in DNA: TGTGCCAGCAGCTTAGAAGGGGGAAAGAATTCACCCCTCCACTTT.

The chain is built from TRBV7-2 and TRBJ2-5; D perhaps matches TRBD2 (6 bases). The CDR3 runs to 14 residues. V lost 5 bases and J lost 4, with 14 bases in between. Germline CDR1 reads SGHTA; CDR2 reads FQGNSA. CDR3 residues: CASSPSWGVETQYF. DNA for the CDR3: TGTGCCAGCAGCCCTAGTTGGGGGGTAGAGACCCAGTACTTC.

This rearrangement joins TRBV9 to TRBJ2-5; maybe TRBD2 (5 bases). CDR1 SGDLS and CDR2 YYNGEE come from the germline V gene. V lost 0 bases and J 2 bases, leaving 14 bases between the germline ends. The CDR3 has 16 residues. The DNA for the CDR3 is TGTGCCAGCAGCGTAGCCTTATCCGGGGAGCAAGAGACCCAGTACTTC. Translated: CASSVALSGEQETQYF.

The genes are TRBV19 and TRBJ1-5, with D uncertain. The CDR3 consists of 14 residues. Germline V gives CDR1 LNHDA, CDR2 SQIVND (reference sequence). V lost 5 bases, J lost 7 bases, and 15 bases lay in between. This CDR3 reads CASSLQDMFQPQHF. The DNA of the CDR3 is TGTGCCAGTAGTCTCCAGGATATGTTCCAGCCCCAGCATTTT.

V and J are TRBV4-2 and TRBJ1-2, with 10 bases matching TRBD1. The V gene's germline CDR1 is LGHNA and CDR2 YNFKEQ. Unmatched junction bases numbered 5, after V lost 3 bases and J lost 7 bases. The CDR3 runs to 14 residues. The CDR3 DNA follows: TGTGCCAGCAGCCAGGGACAGGGGTTCTCTGGCTACACCTTC. As protein: CASSQGQGFSGYTF.

V usage is TRBV30 and J usage is TRBJ2-1, with 7 positions matching TRBD2. V lost 8 bases to trimming and J lost 6 bases; unmatched junction nucleotides: 10. CDR1 is GTSNPN and CDR2 is SVGIG in the germline V gene (reference sequence). The CDR3 has 13 residues. DNA for the CDR3: TGTGCCGGTCGGGACTATTCGTTCAATGAGCAGTTCTTC. Protein: CAGRDYSFNEQFF.

This clone showed up just a few times. Other DNA sequences in the sample encode the same CDR3. The chain combines TRBV4-3 with TRBJ2-2; possible D gene TRBD1, 6 bases. Germline CDR1 LGHNA, CDR2 YSLEER. The CDR3 consists of 16 residues. V was cut by 0 bases and J by 5 bases, with 13 bases left in between. CDR3 nucleotide sequence: TGCGCCAGCAGCCAAGAGGGAACAGGGTGGACCGGGGAGCTGTTTTTT. Translated: CASSQEGTGWTGELFF.

This chain connects TRBV5-4 to TRBJ1-5, with 9 bases fitting TRBD1. There are 15 residues in the CDR3. Germline values: CDR1 SGHNT, CDR2 YYREEE (reference sequence). V trimming: 3 bases; J trimming: 5 bases; junction bases outside the gene matches: 6. In nucleotides, the CDR3 is TGTGCCAGCAGCTACGGGACAGGGAGGGATCAGCCCCAGCATTTT. Its protein product is CASSYGTGRDQPQHF. Using reference TRBV5-4 and TRBJ1-5 for the parts outside the CDR3, the full variable domain is ETGVTQSPTHLIKTRGQQVTLRCSSQSGHNTVSWYQQALGQGPQFIFQYYREEENGRGNFPPRFSGLQFPNYSSELNVNALELDDSALYLCASSYGTGRDQPQHFGDGTRLSIL.

This chain links TRBV6-1 with TRBJ1-4; tentatively, D is TRBD1 (5 bases). V was cut by 3 bases and J by 5 bases, with 10 bases left in between. This CDR3 has 14 amino acids. Germline values: CDR1 MNHNS, CDR2 SASEGT. In DNA, the CDR3 is TGTGCCAGCAGTGAGCCCCCAGGGAATGAAAAACTGTTTTTT. It translates to CASSEPPGNEKLFF.

The chain uses TRBV5-4 and TRBJ1-2; D remains ambiguous. This CDR3 is 13 amino acids long. Germline V CDR1 and CDR2: SGHNT, YYREEE (reference sequence). V lost 0 bases and J lost 7, with 10 bases in between. The CDR3 DNA is TGTGCCAGCAGCTTGGGGCAGGAGGCTGGCTACACCTTC. Its protein is CASSLGQEAGYTF.